The 23 T cell receptor beta chains reported below all come from one sample, sequenced in a study of cytomegalovirus exposure and HLA in healthy donors. The PCR ran on 60 Vbeta and 13 Jbeta primers. Generated by immunoSEQ multiplex PCR, the TCRdb table keeps only in-frame clones and is missing some. In all, the sample yields 75,000 to 95,000 clones. What was sequenced was PBMCs. All receptors come from a girl under 18 in good health and CMV-seropositive.

This chain connects TRBV7-6 to TRBJ2-3; TRBD2 agrees at 9 bases. This CDR3 spans 14 amino acids. Trimming at V came to 8 bases and at J to 3 bases, leaving 6 bases not matched to a gene. The germline V gene has CDR1 SGHVS and CDR2 FNYEAQ. CDR3 in DNA: TGTGCCAGCCATAGCGGGGGAGGGACAGATACGCAGTATTTT. This sequence encodes CASHSGGGTDTQYF.

V is TRBV13 and J is TRBJ2-7; 7 nucleotides line up with TRBD1. In germline, CDR1 is PRHDT, CDR2 FYEKMQ (reference sequence). The CDR3 length is 13 residues. Trimming at V came to 6 bases and at J to 3 bases, leaving 5 bases not matched to a gene. CDR3 amino acids: CASSSTGVYEQYV. The DNA of the CDR3 is TGTGCCAGCAGTTCAACAGGGGTCTACGAGCAGTACGTC.

This chain connects TRBV27 to TRBJ2-1; 8 positions match TRBD2. The CDR3 is 10 amino acids. The trim removed 8 bases at V and 15 bases at J, leaving 6 bases unmatched. Germline V gene sequence: CDR1 MNHEY, CDR2 SMNVEV (reference sequence). The DNA of the CDR3 is TGTGCCAGCGGGGGCGGGGGGCGGTTCTTC. Residues: CASGGGGRFF.

As regards this clone: This sample includes further DNA sequences coding for the same CDR3. The rearrangement links TRBV6-1 to TRBJ2-7, with D possibly TRBD2 on 6 matching bases. Germline loops: CDR1 MNHNS, CDR2 SASEGT. Deletions cut 2 bases from V and 4 bases from J, with 18 bases between. The length of the CDR3 is 16 residues. CDR3 loop: CASSEPGGGAPYEQYF. The CDR3, as DNA: TGTGCCAGCAGTGAACCTGGGGGAGGCGCCCCGTACGAGCAGTACTTC.

The chain employs TRBV5-1 and TRBJ2-5; the match to TRBD1 covers 12 bases. The CDR3 has 14 amino acids. Per the germline V gene, CDR1 is SGHRS and CDR2 is YFSETQ. The junction had 2 bases not matched to a gene; V was cut back by 3 bases and J by 5 bases. The chain's CDR3 is CASSSGTGGETQYF. CDR3 nucleotide sequence: TGCGCCAGCAGCTCGGGGACAGGGGGCGAGACCCAGTACTTC.

This chain connects TRBV29-1 to TRBJ2-5, with no clear D. V was shortened by 4 bases and J by 5 bases, with 11 bases between the two germline ends. Germline V gene sequence: CDR1 SQVTM, CDR2 ANQGSEA. The CDR3 has 12 residues. CDR3 residues: CSVVELLETQYF. CDR3 bases: TGCAGCGTTGTGGAGCTGTTGGAGACCCAGTACTTC.

V usage is TRBV5-1 and J usage is TRBJ2-3; D unresolved. V was trimmed by 0 bases and J by 2 bases, leaving 13 bases between them. CDR1 SGHRS and CDR2 YFSETQ come from the germline V gene. The CDR3 extends over 16 amino acids. In DNA form, the CDR3 reads TGCGCCAGCAGCTTGGCCCCGGGTTCATCCACAGATACGCAGTATTTT. Translated: CASSLAPGSSTDTQYF. Full variable domain (outside the CDR3, taken from reference TRBV5-1 and TRBJ2-3): KAGVTQTPRYLIKTRGQQVTLSCSPISGHRSVSWYQQTPGQGLQFLFEYFSETQRNKGNFPGRFSGRQFSNSRSEMNVSTLELGDSALYLCASSLAPGSSTDTQYFGPGTRLTVL.

This chain connects TRBV27 to TRBJ1-1; tentatively, D is TRBD1 (6 bases). V lost 8 bases, J lost 1 base, and 11 bases lay in between. This CDR3 comprises 13 residues. Germline CDR1 reads MNHEY; CDR2 reads SMNVEV (reference sequence). The CDR3 nucleotides are TGTGCCAGCGCAGGGGTGGGGAACACTGAAGCTTTCTTT. Translating it yields CASAGVGNTEAFF.

V is TRBV28 and J is TRBJ1-5; no clear D gene. The V gene's germline CDR1 is MDHEN and CDR2 SYDVKM. The length of the CDR3 is 12 residues. V lost 8 bases and J lost 2, with 7 bases in between. The CDR3: CASGTGNQPQHF. Here the CDR3 DNA reads TGTGCCAGCGGTACGGGCAATCAGCCCCAGCATTTT.

The gene calls are TRBV6-1 and TRBJ2-1; 8 positions match TRBD1. The V segment lost 3 bases and the J segment 2 bases; nucleotides outside the gene matches: 9. Germline CDR1 reads MNHNS; CDR2 reads SASEGT. The CDR3 extends over 17 amino acids. The chain's CDR3 is CASSDNPGTGTYNEQFF. As DNA, the CDR3 is TGTGCCAGCAGTGACAACCCCGGGACAGGTACCTACAATGAGCAGTTCTTC.

The chain carries TRBV9 and TRBJ2-2; 9 positions match TRBD1. Germline V gene data show CDR1 as SGDLS and CDR2 as YYNGEE. The V and J ends lost 2 bases and 3 bases, in that order; junction bases with no gene match: 2. CDR3 length: 15 residues. Here the CDR3 reads CASSVTGGDTGELFF. For the CDR3, the DNA is TGTGCCAGCAGCGTGACAGGGGGGGACACCGGGGAGCTGTTTTTT.

This CDR3 reads CSVGTGSLVNGYTF. As DNA, the CDR3 is TGCAGCGTCGGCACAGGCTCTCTGGTAAATGGCTACACCTTC. V and J are TRBV29-1 and TRBJ1-2; D might be TRBD1 (5 bases). The V gene's germline CDR1 is SQVTM and CDR2 ANQGSEA. CDR3 length: 14 amino acids. V was clipped by 6 bases and J by 6 bases, with 20 bases between them.

V gene TRBV6-5 combines with J gene TRBJ1-2, with D perhaps matching TRBD1 (6 bases). CDR3 size: 15 residues. Germline loops: CDR1 MNHEY, CDR2 SVGAGI. Trimming removed 5 bases from V and 2 bases from J, with 15 bases in between. In DNA, the CDR3 is TGTGCCAGCAGTCGAGGGGCTGGACAGAACTATGGCTACACCTTC. The encoded protein is CASSRGAGQNYGYTF.

The rearrangement joins TRBV19 to TRBJ2-7; weak D call: TRBD2 (6 bases). There are 13 residues in the CDR3. Deletions cut 3 bases from V and 7 bases from J, with 13 bases between. Germline CDR1 LNHDA, CDR2 SQIVND (reference sequence). CDR3 residues: CASSISGHSEQYF. The CDR3 bases are TGTGCCAGTAGTATTAGCGGACATTCAGAGCAGTACTTC.

This chain connects TRBV9 to TRBJ1-1; D remains unclear. CDR1 and CDR2 from the germline V gene are SGDLS and YYNGEE. The CDR3 is 15 amino acids. The V end was cut by 4 bases, the J end by 5 bases, with 18 bases between. CDR3 sequence reads: CASSPASPGLTEAFF. The CDR3 bases are TGTGCCAGCAGCCCTGCTAGTCCCGGGTTAACTGAAGCTTTCTTT.

V and J are TRBV19 and TRBJ2-3; 9 bases are shared with TRBD1. Germline values: CDR1 LNHDA, CDR2 SQIVND (reference sequence). This CDR3 is 15 amino acids long. V shed 3 bases, J shed 6 bases, and the junction held 7 bases outside the gene matches. CDR3 region: CASSMGTGRIDTQYF. DNA for the CDR3: TGTGCCAGTAGTATGGGGACAGGGCGAATCGATACGCAGTATTTT.

The V call is TRBV5-4, the J call TRBJ2-5; D is possibly TRBD2 (6 bases). Trimming took 3 bases from V and 2 from J, leaving 11 bases between them. This CDR3 region has 14 residues. CDR1 is SGHNT, CDR2 YYREEE, per germline (reference sequence). The CDR3 DNA reads TGTGCCAGCAGCTCGGGGGTTCAGCAAGAGACCCAGTACTTC. Translating it yields CASSSGVQQETQYF.

The chain joins TRBV4-2 to TRBJ1-1; D gene uncertain. V shed 6 bases and J shed 3 bases, with 11 bases lying between them. Per the germline V gene, CDR1 is LGHNA and CDR2 is YNFKEQ. The CDR3 has 13 amino acids. The CDR3 reads CASSSGIDTEAFF. The DNA for the CDR3 is TGTGCCAGCAGTTCCGGGATCGACACTGAAGCTTTCTTT.

The chain carries TRBV18 and TRBJ2-1, with 8 bases lining up with TRBD2. Germline assignment: CDR1 KGHSH and CDR2 LQKENI. Trimming removed 5 bases from V and 6 bases from J; junction bases left unmatched: 3. There are 13 residues in the CDR3. DNA for the CDR3: TGTGCCAGCTCAGCCGGGACTAGCAATGAGCAGTTCTTC. Translated: CASSAGTSNEQFF.

The J gene is TRBJ1-5, the V gene TRBV6-5; D gene ambiguous. V lost 0 bases to trimming and J lost 3 bases, with 9 bases between them. CDR1 and CDR2 (germline): MNHEY, SVGAGI. The CDR3 spans 15 residues. The CDR3 nucleotides are TGTGCCAGCAGTTACTCGAGGGAAACCAATCAGCCCCAGCATTTT. It yields the protein CASSYSRETNQPQHF.

The chain has TRBV7-2 and TRBJ2-3; 12 positions match TRBD2. Germline values: CDR1 SGHTA, CDR2 FQGNSA. The V gene end was trimmed by 2 bases and the J gene end by 1 base; junction bases not matched to a gene: 1. This CDR3 contains 16 residues. Here the CDR3 reads CASSLWTSGGTDTQYF. The CDR3 DNA reads TGTGCCAGCAGCTTATGGACTAGCGGGGGCACAGATACGCAGTATTTT.

The rearrangement links TRBV6-6 to TRBJ1-4, with D maybe TRBD1 (6 bases). Trimming took off 7 bases at V and 8 bases at J, with 14 bases between the two ends. The germline gives CDR1 MNHNY, CDR2 SVGAGI (reference sequence). The length of the CDR3 is 13 residues. The CDR3 bases are TGTGCCAGCAACGGGGGCGGGAGGGAAAAACTGTTTTTT. Protein sequence: CASNGGGREKLFF.

The chain has TRBV7-2 and TRBJ2-5; D gene uncertain. This CDR3 is built from 17 residues. Germline CDR1 and CDR2: SGHTA and FQGNSA. The germline V and J ends were trimmed by 3 bases and 0 bases, with 17 bases remaining between them. The CDR3 region has the DNA TGTGCCAGCAGCTTTATTCATCATCTAGTGTACCAAGAGACCCAGTACTTC. It is translated as CASSFIHHLVYQETQYF.